This T cell receptor beta chain originates from a study of identical twins. V was shortened by 5 bases and J by 2 bases, with 9 bases between the two germline ends. Germline loops: CDR1 DFQATT, CDR2 SNEGSKA (reference sequence). This CDR3 has 12 residues. TCRdb reprocessed the 5' RACE reads via MiXCR and lists one record per CDR3 protein. The table shows 500,000 to 600,000 distinct CDR3 sequences, with around 20% occurring only once. A further study also used this sample, focusing on T cells expressing NK-cell markers.

Sequencing was done on a sample of CD4+ T cells sorted from blood. This clonotype originated in a woman aged 18-35 years in good health. This sequence joins TRBV20-1 and TRBJ1-2; D is perhaps TRBD1 (6 bases). Here the CDR3 DNA reads TGCAGTGCTTACAGGGTGAACTATGGCTACACCTTC. Its protein is CSAYRVNYGYTF.